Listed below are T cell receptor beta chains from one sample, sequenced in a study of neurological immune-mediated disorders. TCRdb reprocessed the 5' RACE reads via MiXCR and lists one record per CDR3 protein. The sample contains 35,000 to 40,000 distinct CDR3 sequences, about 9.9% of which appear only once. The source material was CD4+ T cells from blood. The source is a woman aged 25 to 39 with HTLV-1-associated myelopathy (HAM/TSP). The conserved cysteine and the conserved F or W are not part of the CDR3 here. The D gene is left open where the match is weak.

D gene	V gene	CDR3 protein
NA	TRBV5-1	ASSLAVSRAPYEQY
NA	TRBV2	ASTDTDTQY
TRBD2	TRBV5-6	ASSLGTSGAGSFSH
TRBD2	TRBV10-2	ASTGLGNNEQF
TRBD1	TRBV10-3	AISTGGGSPLH
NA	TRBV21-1	ASFHQTGLAYEQY
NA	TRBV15	ATSRDRAAYTQY
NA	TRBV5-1	ASSFYICSARDVLGQGGSPLH
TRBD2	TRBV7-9	ASSFTSGAYTDTQY
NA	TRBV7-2	ASSRASYEQY
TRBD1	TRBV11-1	ASSPDRDHNEQF
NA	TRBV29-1	SVVRDMDTQY
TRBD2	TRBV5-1	ASSLVAGGQDTQY
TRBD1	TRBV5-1	ASSFRGIDSPLH
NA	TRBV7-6	ASSFYICSATGVRNEQF
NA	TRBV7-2	ASSSRTFLPYNEQF
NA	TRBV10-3	AISGSRGDEQY
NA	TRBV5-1	ASSLVGATGELF
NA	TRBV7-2	ASSPSPRTPVYGYT
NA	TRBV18	ASSPRNTEAF
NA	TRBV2	ASNFDSYRDTQY